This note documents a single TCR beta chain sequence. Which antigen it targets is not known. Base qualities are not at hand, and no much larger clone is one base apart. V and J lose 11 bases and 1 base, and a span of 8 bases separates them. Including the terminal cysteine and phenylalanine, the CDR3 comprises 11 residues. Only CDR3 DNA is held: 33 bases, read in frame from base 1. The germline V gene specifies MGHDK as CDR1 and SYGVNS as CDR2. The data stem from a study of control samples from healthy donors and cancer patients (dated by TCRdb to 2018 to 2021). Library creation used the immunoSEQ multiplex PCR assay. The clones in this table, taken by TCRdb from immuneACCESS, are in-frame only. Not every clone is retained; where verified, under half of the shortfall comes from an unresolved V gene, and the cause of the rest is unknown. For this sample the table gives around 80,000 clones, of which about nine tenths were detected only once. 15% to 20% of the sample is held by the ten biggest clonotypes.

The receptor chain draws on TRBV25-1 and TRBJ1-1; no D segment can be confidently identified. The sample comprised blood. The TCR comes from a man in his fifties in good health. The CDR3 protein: CAGRENTEAFF. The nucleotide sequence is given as TGTGCCGGTCGGGAGAACACTGAAGCTTTCTTT.